This TCR beta chain was sequenced during a study of cytomegalovirus exposure and HLA in healthy donors. Study information: Unique TCRs numbering some 80 million, obtained from HLA-typed donors, made up an early data release.

This clone was observed a handful of times. 13 Jbeta primers and 60 Vbeta primers were used for the PCR. The repertoire was sequenced with immunoSEQ multiplex PCR; TCRdb's copy has only in-frame clones and lacks some. The table shows roughly 150,000 clones, with approximately 80% occurring only once. The CDR3 sequence is 15 residues long. Germline CDR1 is SEHNR and CDR2 is FQNEAQ (reference sequence). Trimming pared 5 bases from V and 6 bases from J, leaving 18 bases between. The receptor comes from a male donor in good health and CMV-seronegative. Sequencing was performed on PBMCs. V is TRBV7-9 and J is TRBJ2-3, with a tentative D call TRBD1 (5 bases). CDR3: CASSLLFVGPDTQYF. CDR3 DNA sequence: TGTGCCAGCAGCCTTCTTTTCGTGGGGCCGGATACGCAGTATTTT.